The 7 T cell receptor beta chains listed next were all sequenced from one sample in a study of Ad26.COV2.S vaccination and SARS-CoV-2 variants. The sample's treatment: roughly 18 received Ad26.COV2.S at low or high dose, single or two shots; several received placebo; per-sample allocation not given. Day 63 after the first injection of vaccine or placebo was the sampling time. Repertoires were generated with immunoSEQ multiplex PCR, while TCRdb's copy carries only in-frame clones and drops some. This table holds about 680,000 clones, more than 70% found once. The sequencing used peripheral blood, collected in a trial of Ad26.COV2.S vaccine versus placebo. Receptor source: a person between 18 and 65 years old who received the Ad26.COV2.S COVID-19 vaccine or a placebo.

The sample holds one count of this clone. V is TRBV4-3 and J is TRBJ1-2; TRBD1 aligns across 12 bases. The CDR3 totals 15 residues. Trimming at V came to 4 bases and at J to 4 bases, leaving 4 bases not matched to a gene. Germline loops: CDR1 LGHNA, CDR2 YSLEER. CDR3 loop: CASSPGTGGSYGYTF. The CDR3 coding sequence is TGCGCCAGCAGCCCGGGGACAGGGGGCAGCTATGGCTACACCTTC.

This chain links TRBV19 with TRBJ2-5; 7 nucleotides align to TRBD1. Germline CDR1 reads LNHDA; CDR2 reads SQIVND (reference sequence). This CDR3 is built from 13 residues. V was pared by 5 bases and J by 4 bases, with 4 bases of the junction left unmatched. The CDR3 region is CASSPDRAETQYF. CDR3 in DNA: TGTGCCAGTAGTCCTGACAGGGCAGAGACCCAGTACTTC.

The chain couples TRBV25-1 to TRBJ1-1, with D possibly matching TRBD1 (5 bases). The CDR3 contains 15 residues. The germline V and J ends were trimmed by 4 bases and 2 bases, with 14 bases remaining between them. Germline values: CDR1 MGHDK, CDR2 SYGVNS. Here the CDR3 DNA reads TGTGCCAGCAGTGGGGATCAGGGAGGAAACACTGAAGCTTTCTTT. Its translation is CASSGDQGGNTEAFF.

The table lists this clone with a count of one. DNA for the CDR3: TGTGCCAGCAGCTTAGCGGGAGGAGGGTATACGCAGTATTTT. This codes for CASSLAGGGYTQYF. V is TRBV7-9 and J is TRBJ2-3, with a weak D call TRBD2 (6 bases). Between the trimmed V and J ends, which lost 0 bases and 7 bases, there was a span of 11 bases. CDR3 length: 14 amino acids. The germline gives CDR1 SEHNR, CDR2 FQNEAQ (reference sequence).

The rearrangement uses TRBV7-6 and TRBJ2-7; D is possibly TRBD1 (6 bases). Per germline, CDR1 SGHVS and CDR2 FNYEAQ. CDR3 length: 15 residues. Trimming pared 1 base from V and 0 bases from J, leaving 10 bases between. In DNA, the CDR3 is TGTGCCAGCAGCTTAGGACAGGACCTCTCCTACGAGCAGTACTTC. Amino acid sequence: CASSLGQDLSYEQYF.

The chain has TRBV5-1 and TRBJ2-7; TRBD1 is a possible D gene (6 bases). Germline V lookup: CDR1 SGHRS, CDR2 YFSETQ. V was pared by 4 bases and J by 0 bases, with 8 bases between. The CDR3 runs 13 residues. CDR3: CASSRTASYEQYF. The CDR3 nucleotides read TGCGCCAGCAGCCGGACAGCCTCCTACGAGCAGTACTTC. The full variable domain, its missing parts supplied by reference TRBV5-1 and TRBJ2-7, is KAGVTQTPRYLIKTRGQQVTLSCSPISGHRSVSWYQQTPGQGLQFLFEYFSETQRNKGNFPGRFSGRQFSNSRSEMNVSTLELGDSALYLCASSRTASYEQYFGPGTRLTVT.

The V gene is TRBV4-3, the J gene TRBJ1-2, with no clear D. The V gene lost 4 bases and the J gene lost 8 bases, with 11 bases spanning the gap. Germline CDR1 and CDR2: LGHNA and YSLEER. The CDR3 sequence is 12 residues long. Here the CDR3 DNA reads TGCGCCAGCAGCCTACCAGGCTGGGGCTACACCTTC. Amino acids: CASSLPGWGYTF.